What follows is one T cell receptor (beta chain) and its context. The CDR3 is made up of 15 amino acids. J lost 6 bases, V lost 0 bases, and 0 bases had no gene match. The sample originates from a study of CD8 T cells in ankylosing spondylitis. TCRdb recomputed calls from the 5' RACE reads with MiXCR, one row per CDR3 protein. The profile shows 220,000 or so distinct CDR3 sequences, 10% to 13% of them singletons. The chain couples TRBV12-3 or TRBV12-4 to TRBJ2-3; 13 bases fit TRBD2. This clonotype was obtained from a male donor with ankylosing spondylitis or in good health (not recorded which). What was sequenced was blood, either unsorted or a sorted T cell fraction (not recorded which). The CDR3 DNA reads as TGTGCCAGCAGTTTAGCGACTAGCGGGGGGGATACGCAGTATTTT. Translation gives CASSLATSGGDTQYF.